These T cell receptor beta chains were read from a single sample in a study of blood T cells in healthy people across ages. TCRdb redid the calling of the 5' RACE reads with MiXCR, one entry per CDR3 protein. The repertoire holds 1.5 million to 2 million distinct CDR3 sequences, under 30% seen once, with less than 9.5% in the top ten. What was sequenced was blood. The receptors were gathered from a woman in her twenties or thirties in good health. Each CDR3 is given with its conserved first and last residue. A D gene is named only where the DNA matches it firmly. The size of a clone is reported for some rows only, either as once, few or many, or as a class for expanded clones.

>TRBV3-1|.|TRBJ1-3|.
CASSQWGGTSGNTIYF
TGTGCCAGCAGCCAATGGGGGGGGACGTCTGGAAACACCATATATTTT
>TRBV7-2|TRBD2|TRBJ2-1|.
CASSLDSFGSGRGNEQFF
TGTGCCAGCAGCTTAGACTCGTTTGGTAGCGGGAGGGGCAATGAGCAGTTCTTC
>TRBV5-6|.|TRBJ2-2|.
CASSLDPGSTGELFF
TGTGCCAGCAGCTTGGATCCGGGGAGCACCGGGGAGCTGTTTTTT
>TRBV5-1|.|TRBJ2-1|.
CASSSSSPPLEQFF
TGCGCCAGCAGCTCATCTAGCCCACCGCTCGAGCAGTTCTTC
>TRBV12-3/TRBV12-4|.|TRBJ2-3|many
CASSLITDTQYF
TGTGCCAGCAGCTTAATCACAGATACGCAGTATTTT
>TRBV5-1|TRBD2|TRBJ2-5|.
CASSWTSGGHEQYF
TGCGCCAGCAGCTGGACTAGCGGGGGACATGAGCAGTACTTC
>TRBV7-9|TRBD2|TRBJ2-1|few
CASSLMVAGGDEQFF
TGTGCCAGCAGCTTAATGGTGGCGGGAGGCGATGAGCAGTTCTTC
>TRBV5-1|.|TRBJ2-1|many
CASSPSRTASYNEQFF
TGCGCCAGCAGCCCAAGTAGGACAGCCTCCTACAATGAGCAGTTCTTC
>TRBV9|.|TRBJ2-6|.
CASSVEKVRTSGANVLTF
TGTGCCAGCAGCGTAGAAAAAGTCAGGACCTCTGGGGCCAACGTCCTGACTTTC
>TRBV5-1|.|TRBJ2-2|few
CASSLGSQANTGELFF
TGCGCCAGCAGCTTGGGGTCCCAGGCGAACACCGGGGAGCTGTTTTTT
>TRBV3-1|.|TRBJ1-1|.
CASSQERTRNTEAFF
TGCGCCAGCAGCCAAGAAAGAACAAGAAACACTGAAGCTTTCTTT
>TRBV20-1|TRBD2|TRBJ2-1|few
CSARPPQGLAGGYNEQFF
TGCAGTGCTAGACCACCACAGGGACTAGCGGGAGGGTACAATGAGCAGTTCTTC
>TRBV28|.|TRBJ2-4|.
CASGRGRGAKNIQYF
TGTGCCAGCGGTCGAGGCAGGGGAGCCAAAAACATTCAGTACTTC
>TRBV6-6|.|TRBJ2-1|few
CASRGHRGDEQFF
TGTGCCAGCAGGGGGCACCGCGGGGATGAGCAGTTCTTC
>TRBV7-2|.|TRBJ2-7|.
CASSLLGGLISYEQYF
TGTGCCAGCAGCCTTCTGGGGGGCCTAATCTCCTACGAGCAGTACTTC
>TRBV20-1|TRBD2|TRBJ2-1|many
CSADRGTSFNEQFF
TGCAGTGCTGACCGGGGGACTAGCTTTAATGAGCAGTTCTTC
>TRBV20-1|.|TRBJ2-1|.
CSARDQGPNEQFF
TGCAGTGCTAGAGATCAGGGGCCCAATGAGCAGTTCTTC
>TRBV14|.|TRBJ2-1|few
CASSQDSGGQFF
TGTGCCAGCAGCCAAGATTCTGGCGGGCAGTTCTTC
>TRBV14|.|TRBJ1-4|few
CASSRRQTPADEKLFF
TGTGCCAGCAGCCGTAGACAGACCCCAGCCGATGAAAAACTGTTTTTT
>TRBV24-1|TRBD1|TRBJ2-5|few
CATSDDRGHQETQYF
TGTGCCACCAGTGACGACAGGGGGCACCAAGAGACCCAGTACTTC
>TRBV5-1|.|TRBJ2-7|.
CASSLLPGASDEQYF
TGCGCCAGCAGCTTGTTGCCAGGGGCTAGCGACGAGCAGTACTTC
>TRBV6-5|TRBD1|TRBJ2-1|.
CASSYRAGGNIGEQFF
TGTGCCAGCAGTTACAGGGCAGGGGGTAATATTGGTGAGCAGTTCTTC
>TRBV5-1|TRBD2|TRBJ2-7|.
CASRPSGGASYEQYF
TGCGCCAGCAGACCTAGCGGGGGGGCCTCCTACGAGCAGTACTTC
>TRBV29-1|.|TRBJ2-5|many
CSVEGAWGETQYF
TGCAGCGTTGAGGGCGCCTGGGGAGAGACCCAGTACTTC
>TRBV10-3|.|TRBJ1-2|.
CAIHGETGGYGYTF
TGTGCCATCCACGGAGAAACCGGAGGCTATGGCTACACCTTC
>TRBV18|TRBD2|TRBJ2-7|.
CASSTAGTNYEQYF
TGTGCTAGCTCCACGGCGGGGACTAACTACGAGCAGTACTTC
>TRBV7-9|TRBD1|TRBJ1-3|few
CASSRSGTGGISGNTIYF
TGTGCCAGCAGCCGATCCGGGACAGGGGGAATTTCGGGAAACACCATATATTTT
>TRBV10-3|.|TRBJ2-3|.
CAISESGLLGDTQYF
TGTGCCATCAGTGAGTCAGGGCTTCTTGGAGATACGCAGTATTTT
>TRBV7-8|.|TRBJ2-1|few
CASSPIGRGEQFF
TGTGCCAGCAGTCCTATAGGTAGGGGTGAGCAGTTCTTC
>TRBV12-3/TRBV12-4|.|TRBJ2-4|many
CASNMGGPKNIQYF
TGTGCCAGCAACATGGGGGGTCCCAAAAACATTCAGTACTTC
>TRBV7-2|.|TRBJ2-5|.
CASSLDTSKKTQYF
TGTGCCAGCAGCTTAGATACTAGCAAGAAGACCCAGTACTTC
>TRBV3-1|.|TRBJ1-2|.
CASSHLDSYTYGYTF
TGTGCCAGCAGCCACCTCGACAGTTACACCTATGGCTACACCTTC
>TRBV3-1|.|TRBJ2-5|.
CASSHQGVGETQYF
TGTGCCAGCAGCCACCAAGGGGTAGGGGAGACCCAGTACTTC
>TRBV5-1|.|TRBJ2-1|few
CASSRLSTSYNEQFF
TGCGCCAGCAGCCGGTTGAGCACCTCATACAATGAGCAGTTCTTC
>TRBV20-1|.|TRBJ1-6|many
CSAREGNSPLHF
TGCAGTGCTAGGGAAGGAAATTCACCCCTCCACTTT
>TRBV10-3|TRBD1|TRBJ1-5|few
CAISIGQGNQPQHF
TGTGCCATCAGTATCGGACAGGGGAACCAGCCCCAGCATTTT
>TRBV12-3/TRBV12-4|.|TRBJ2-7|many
CASSFVSYEQYF
TGTGCCAGCAGTTTTGTCAGCTACGAGCAGTACTTC
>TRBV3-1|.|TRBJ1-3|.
CASSQTGTSRNTIYF
TGTGCCAGCAGCCAAACCGGGACATCGAGGAACACCATATATTTT
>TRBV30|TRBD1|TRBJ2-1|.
CAWSVMGSDREVAKQFF
TGTGCCTGGAGTGTAATGGGGAGCGACAGGGAAGTTGCAAAGCAGTTCTTC
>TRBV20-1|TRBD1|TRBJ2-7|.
CSARDLGTGRHEQYF
TGCAGTGCTAGAGATTTGGGGACAGGACGGCACGAGCAGTACTTC
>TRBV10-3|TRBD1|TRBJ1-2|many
CAISEGDRNYGYTF
TGTGCCATCAGTGAGGGGGACAGAAACTATGGCTACACCTTC
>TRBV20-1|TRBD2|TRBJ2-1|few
CSAQASSGGYNEQFF
TGCAGTGCTCAGGCTTCTAGCGGGGGGTACAATGAGCAGTTCTTC
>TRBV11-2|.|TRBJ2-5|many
CASSLDGGLSGSQYF
TGTGCCAGCAGCTTAGATGGAGGACTATCGGGATCCCAGTACTTC
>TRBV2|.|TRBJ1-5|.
CASSVEQGDNQPQHF
TGTGCCAGCAGTGTTGAACAGGGAGACAATCAGCCCCAGCATTTT
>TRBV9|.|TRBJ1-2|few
CACSVATGAGKKEGYTF
TGTGCCTGCAGCGTAGCTACCGGGGCAGGGAAAAAGGAGGGCTACACCTTC
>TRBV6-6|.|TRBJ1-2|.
CASSYRQGDGYTF
TGTGCCAGCAGTTACAGGCAGGGCGATGGCTACACCTTC
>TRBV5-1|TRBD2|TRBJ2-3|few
CASSPDGLADHSTDTQYF
TGCGCCAGCAGCCCGGATGGACTAGCGGATCATAGCACAGATACGCAGTATTTT
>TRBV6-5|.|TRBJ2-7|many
CASWARGFSYEQYF
TGTGCCAGCTGGGCGAGGGGGTTCTCCTACGAGCAGTACTTC
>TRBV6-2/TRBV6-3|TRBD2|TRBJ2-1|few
CASSSPTSGTYNEQFF
TGTGCCAGCAGTTCGCCCACTAGCGGCACATACAATGAGCAGTTCTTC
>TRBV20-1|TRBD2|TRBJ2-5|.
CSASTLAGGQETQYF
TGCAGTGCTTCCACCCTAGCGGGAGGTCAAGAGACCCAGTACTTC